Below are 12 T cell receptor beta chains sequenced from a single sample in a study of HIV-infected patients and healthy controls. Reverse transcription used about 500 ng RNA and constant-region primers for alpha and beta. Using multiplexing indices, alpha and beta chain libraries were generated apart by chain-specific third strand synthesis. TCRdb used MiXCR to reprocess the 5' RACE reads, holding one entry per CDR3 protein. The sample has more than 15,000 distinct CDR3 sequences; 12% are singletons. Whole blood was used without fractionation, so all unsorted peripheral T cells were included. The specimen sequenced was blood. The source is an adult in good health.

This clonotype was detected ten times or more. The CDR3 sequence is CASSFSSGAQHF. The DNA of the CDR3 is TGTGCCAGCAGTTTCTCTTCGGGGGCCCAGCATTTT. The J gene is TRBJ1-5, the V gene TRBV12-3 or TRBV12-4; TRBD1 is a possible D gene (5 bases). The CDR3 is 12 amino acids. The V gene lost 3 bases and the J gene lost 11 bases, with 11 bases spanning the gap.

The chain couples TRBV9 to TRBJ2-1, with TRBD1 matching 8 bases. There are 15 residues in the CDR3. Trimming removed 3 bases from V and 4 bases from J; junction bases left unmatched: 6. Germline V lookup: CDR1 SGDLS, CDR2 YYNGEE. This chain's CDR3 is CASSGGTGAYNEQFF. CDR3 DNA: TGTGCCAGCAGCGGTGGGACAGGAGCGTACAATGAGCAGTTCTTC.

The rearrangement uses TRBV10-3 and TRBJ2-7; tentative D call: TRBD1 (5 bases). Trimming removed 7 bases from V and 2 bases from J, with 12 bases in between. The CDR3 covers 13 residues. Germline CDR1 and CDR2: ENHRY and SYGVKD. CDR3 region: CAINRGQTYEQYF. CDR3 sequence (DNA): TGTGCCATCAATAGGGGTCAAACCTACGAGCAGTACTTC.

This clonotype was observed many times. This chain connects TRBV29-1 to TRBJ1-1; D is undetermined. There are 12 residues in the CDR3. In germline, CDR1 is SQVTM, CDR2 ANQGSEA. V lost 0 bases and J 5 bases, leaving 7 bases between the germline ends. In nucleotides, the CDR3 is TGCAGCGTTGAAGAGGGGAGGACTGAAGCTTTCTTT. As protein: CSVEEGRTEAFF.

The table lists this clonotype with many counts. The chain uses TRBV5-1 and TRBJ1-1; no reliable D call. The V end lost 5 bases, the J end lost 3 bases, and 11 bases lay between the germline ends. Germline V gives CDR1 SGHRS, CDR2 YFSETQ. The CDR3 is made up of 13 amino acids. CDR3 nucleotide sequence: TGCGCCAGCAGTCCGGGGTTGGACACTGAAGCTTTCTTT. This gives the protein CASSPGLDTEAFF.

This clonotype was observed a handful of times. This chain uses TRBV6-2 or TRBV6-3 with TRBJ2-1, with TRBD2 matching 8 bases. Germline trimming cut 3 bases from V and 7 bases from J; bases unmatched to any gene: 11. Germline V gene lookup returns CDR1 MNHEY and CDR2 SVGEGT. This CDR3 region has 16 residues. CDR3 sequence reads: CASSYRHRGGANEQFF. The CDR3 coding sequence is TGTGCCAGCAGTTATCGTCACCGGGGGGGCGCGAATGAGCAGTTCTTC.

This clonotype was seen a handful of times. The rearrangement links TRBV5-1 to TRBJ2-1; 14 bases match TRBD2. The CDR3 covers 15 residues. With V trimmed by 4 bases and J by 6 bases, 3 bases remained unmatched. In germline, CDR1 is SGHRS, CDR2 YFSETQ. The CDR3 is CASSPGLAGVNEQFF. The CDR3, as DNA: TGCGCCAGCAGCCCGGGACTAGCGGGGGTCAATGAGCAGTTCTTC.

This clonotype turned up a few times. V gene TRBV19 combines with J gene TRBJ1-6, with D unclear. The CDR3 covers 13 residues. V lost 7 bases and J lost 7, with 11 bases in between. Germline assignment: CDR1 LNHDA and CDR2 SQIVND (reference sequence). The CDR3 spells CASNWDPNSPLHF. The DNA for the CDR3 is TGTGCCAGTAATTGGGATCCCAATTCACCCCTCCACTTT.

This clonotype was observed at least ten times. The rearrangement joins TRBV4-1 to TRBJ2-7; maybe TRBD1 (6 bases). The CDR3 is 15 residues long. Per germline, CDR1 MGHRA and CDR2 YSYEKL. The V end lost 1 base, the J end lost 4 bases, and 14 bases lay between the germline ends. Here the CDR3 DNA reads TGCGCCAGCAGCCAAGCACAGGGTCCAATTTACGAGCAGTACTTC. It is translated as CASSQAQGPIYEQYF.

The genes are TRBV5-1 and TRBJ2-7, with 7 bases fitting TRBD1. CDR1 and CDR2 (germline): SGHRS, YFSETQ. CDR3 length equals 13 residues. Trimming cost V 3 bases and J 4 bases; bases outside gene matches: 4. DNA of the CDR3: TGCGCCAGCAGCTCGGACAGGAGATACGAGCAGTACTTC. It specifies CASSSDRRYEQYF.

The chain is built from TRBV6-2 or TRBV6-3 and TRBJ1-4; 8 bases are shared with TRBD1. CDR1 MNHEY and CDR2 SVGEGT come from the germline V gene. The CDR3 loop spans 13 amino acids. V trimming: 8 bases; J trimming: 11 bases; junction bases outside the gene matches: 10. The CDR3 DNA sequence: TGTGCCAGCGGGGACAGGTCGAACGGGAAACTGTTTTTT. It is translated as CASGDRSNGKLFF.

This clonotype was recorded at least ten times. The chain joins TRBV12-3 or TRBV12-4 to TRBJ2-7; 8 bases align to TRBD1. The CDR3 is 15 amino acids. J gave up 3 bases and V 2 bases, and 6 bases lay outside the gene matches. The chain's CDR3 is CASSLSGQGRYEQYF. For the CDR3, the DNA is TGTGCCAGCAGTTTAAGTGGACAGGGACGCTACGAGCAGTACTTC.